This is a list of T cell receptor beta chains from one sample in a study of CD8 T cells in Susac syndrome. TCRdb redid the calling of the immunoSEQ multiplex PCR reads with MiXCR, one entry per CDR3 protein. This repertoire shows around 80,000 distinct CDR3 sequences, roughly 94% found once; its top ten account for about 0.52%. The sample taken for sequencing was CD8+ T cells from PBMCs. The receptors come from a human donor with Susac syndrome. The CDR3 runs from the conserved cysteine through the conserved F or W. The order of the fields is D gene, clone size, V gene, J gene, CDR3 DNA, CDR3 protein. D genes are given only for firm matches. The size field is filled for only some rows; it gives once, few, many or a size class.

.,.,TRBV7-9,TRBJ2-1,TGTGCCAGCAGTTCAAACCTCGGGGGTTTCTTCAATGAGCAGTTCTTC,CASSSNLGGFFNEQFF
.,.,TRBV12-3/TRBV12-4,TRBJ2-3,TGTGCCAGCACCCAAGGGGGGAGCACAGATACGCAGTATTTT,CASTQGGSTDTQYF
.,.,TRBV15,TRBJ2-7,TGTGCCACCAGCAGAGACCACGAGCAGTACTTC,CATSRDHEQYF
.,.,TRBV28,TRBJ2-5,TGTGCCAGCAGTTCGCCTGGACAATTGGGGGCCAAAGAGACCCAGTACTTC,CASSSPGQLGAKETQYF
TRBD2,.,TRBV5-4,TRBJ2-5,TGTGCCAGCATAGTAGCGGGGGAACAAGAGACCCAGTACTTC,CASIVAGEQETQYF
TRBD1,.,TRBV4-1,TRBJ1-2,TGCGCCAGCAGCCCCTTTAGTGGGGACAGGGGGAAAACCTTC,CASSPFSGDRGKTF
.,.,TRBV2,TRBJ2-1,TGTGCCAGCAGTGAGAGTAATGAGCAGTTCTTC,CASSESNEQFF
.,.,TRBV6-5,TRBJ2-3,TGTGCCAGCAGTTACCCAGATACGCAGTATTTT,CASSYPDTQYF
.,.,TRBV9,TRBJ1-2,TGTGCCAGCGGGACCTACCTCAACTTC,CASGTYLNF
TRBD2,.,TRBV27,TRBJ2-2,TGTGCCACATGGGGGGGCGGGGAGCTGTTTTTT,CATWGGGELFF
.,.,TRBV19,TRBJ2-7,TGTGCCAGTAGTACCCCCCGCAACGAAGGGTACGAGCAGTACTTC,CASSTPRNEGYEQYF
.,few,TRBV14,TRBJ2-7,TGTGCCAGCAGCGGGCCTCTCTACGAGCAGTACTTC,CASSGPLYEQYF
.,.,TRBV12-3/TRBV12-4,TRBJ2-5,TGTGCCAGCAGCCTTGCAGGGGATCAAGAGACCCAGTACTTC,CASSLAGDQETQYF
TRBD2,.,TRBV20-1,TRBJ2-3,TGCAGTGCTAGGAGCGGGGGGATCACAGATACGCAGTATTTT,CSARSGGITDTQYF
.,.,TRBV9,TRBJ2-5,TGTGCCAGCAGCGTAGTAACAGGAGGGGCGGATCAAGAGACCCAGTACTTC,CASSVVTGGADQETQYF
.,.,TRBV9,TRBJ2-2,TGTGCCAGCAAGGGCCGGGAGCTGTTTTTT,CASKGRELFF
.,.,TRBV5-1,TRBJ2-2,TGCGCCAGCATCGACCTCACCGGGGAGCTGTTTTTT,CASIDLTGELFF
TRBD2,.,TRBV30,TRBJ2-7,TGTGCCTGGAAGGGACTAGCGGGGTCGGATTACGAGCAGTACTTC,CAWKGLAGSDYEQYF
.,.,TRBV12-5,TRBJ1-2,TGTGCTAGTGGTTTGGCCATACATGGCTACACCTTC,CASGLAIHGYTF
.,.,TRBV6-5,TRBJ1-6,TGTGCCAGCAGTTACAGGGGCGAGTATTCACCCCTCCACTTT,CASSYRGEYSPLHF
TRBD2,.,TRBV4-1,TRBJ2-1,TGCGCCAGCAGAGGCGGGGGAATCAATGAGCAGTTCTTC,CASRGGGINEQFF
.,.,TRBV7-9,TRBJ2-1,TGTGCCAGCAGCTCCCTAAGGGGGACCTATTACAATGAGCAGTTCTTC,CASSSLRGTYYNEQFF
TRBD1,few,TRBV19,TRBJ2-7,TGTGCCAGTAGTACATCCACGGACAGGGTTGTTTCCTACGAGCAGTACTTC,CASSTSTDRVVSYEQYF
.,few,TRBV14,TRBJ2-7,TGTGCCAGCAGCCAGATAGGGCCAGGGTACGAGCAGTACTTC,CASSQIGPGYEQYF
.,.,TRBV6-5,TRBJ2-3,TGTGCCAGCAGTTACTCGAACGTAAGGCCCACAGATACGCAGTATTTT,CASSYSNVRPTDTQYF
TRBD1,.,TRBV9,TRBJ1-2,TGTGCCAGCAGCGTGAGGACAGGGGGCGGCTATGGCTACACCTTC,CASSVRTGGGYGYTF
.,.,TRBV5-1,TRBJ2-7,TGCGCCAGCGGCCTCCGGCGCTCAATGAAAATTGGGGCCTCCTTAACCTACGAGCTCTACTTC,CASGLRRSMKIGASLTYELYF
.,once,TRBV11-2,TRBJ1-5,TGTGCCAGCAGCTTAGACGAGAATCAGCCCCAGCATTTT,CASSLDENQPQHF
TRBD2,.,TRBV9,TRBJ2-1,TGTGCCAGCAGCGCCCGCGCGGGGGGGGCGTACAATGAGCAGTTCTTC,CASSARAGGAYNEQFF
TRBD1,.,TRBV20-1,TRBJ1-6,TGCAGTGCTAGAGCCTCACAGGGGTACGATTCACCCCTCCACTTT,CSARASQGYDSPLHF
TRBD1,.,TRBV24-1,TRBJ2-1,TGTGCCACCAGTGATCCGACAGGGGGGAAGAGTTTC,CATSDPTGGKSF
.,.,TRBV4-1,TRBJ2-7,TGCGCCAGCAGTAACAGGCTACCAGGAGACGAGCAGTACTTC,CASSNRLPGDEQYF